These 13 T cell receptor beta chains were sequenced from one sample in a study of blood T cell repertoires in COVID-19. Clones were read by immunoSEQ multiplex PCR, and TCRdb kept only the in-frame ones, dropping some. The table lists fewer than 350,000 clones, 80% to 85% of them singletons. Sequenced input: peripheral blood. These receptors came from a woman aged 55-70 years with active or convalescent COVID-19.

The rearrangement uses TRBV5-1 and TRBJ2-2; 9 nucleotides line up with TRBD1. V trimming: 10 bases; J trimming: 5 bases; junction bases outside the gene matches: 18. The CDR3 is 17 residues long. Germline CDR1 and CDR2: SGHRS and YFSETQ. CDR3: CASYMGTGYGSTGELFF. The CDR3 DNA is TGCGCCTCATATATGGGGACAGGGTATGGAAGTACCGGGGAGCTGTTTTTT.

CDR3 coding DNA: TGTGCCACCAGCAGAGAGGCAGGGTGGAACACCGGGGAGCTGTTTTTT. Its translation: CATSREAGWNTGELFF. The gene calls are TRBV15 and TRBJ2-2; a weak D match, TRBD1 (5 bases). The CDR3 runs to 16 residues. The germline V gene has CDR1 LNHNV and CDR2 YYDKDF (reference sequence). Trimming took 0 bases from V and 1 from J, leaving 9 bases between them.

This sequence joins TRBV5-1 and TRBJ2-7, with TRBD2 matching 7 bases. The germline V gene has CDR1 SGHRS and CDR2 YFSETQ. The V segment lost 6 bases and the J segment 0 bases; nucleotides outside the gene matches: 9. The CDR3 runs to 15 residues. The CDR3 bases are TGCGCCAGCACTCCGGCCAGCGGGGTCTCCTACGAGCAGTACTTC. This gives the protein CASTPASGVSYEQYF.

This clone has more than one count but fewer than ten. The chain couples TRBV5-6 to TRBJ1-4; D possibly corresponds to TRBD1 (5 bases). The V gene lost 2 bases and the J gene lost 3 bases, with 14 bases spanning the gap. CDR1 and CDR2 (germline): SGHDT, YYEEEE. The CDR3 extends over 16 amino acids. The CDR3 nucleotides are TGTGCCAGCAGCTTTGGTTTGCAGGGTGCTAATGAAAAACTGTTTTTT. As protein: CASSFGLQGANEKLFF.

This chain connects TRBV4-3 to TRBJ1-6; TRBD1 matches 9 bases. This CDR3 contains 15 residues. The V and J ends lost 0 bases and 7 bases, in that order; junction bases with no gene match: 1. The germline V gene encodes CDR1 LGHNA and CDR2 YSLEER. This CDR3 reads CASSQDGTGNSPLHF. In nucleotides, the CDR3 is TGCGCCAGCAGCCAAGATGGGACAGGGAATTCACCCCTCCACTTT.

V and J are TRBV4-1 and TRBJ2-5; 12 positions agree with TRBD2. The germline V gene has CDR1 MGHRA and CDR2 YSYEKL. CDR3 length: 17 residues. The junction had 8 bases not matched to a gene; V was cut back by 4 bases and J by 2 bases. The CDR3 region is CASSPRVLAGGQETQYF. The CDR3 DNA follows: TGCGCCAGCAGCCCCCGGGTCCTAGCGGGGGGGCAAGAGACCCAGTACTTC.

V usage is TRBV27 and J usage is TRBJ1-6; TRBD1 matches at 8 bases. V gave up 6 bases and J gave up 7 bases; unmatched junction bases: 5. Germline CDR1 reads MNHEY; CDR2 reads SMNVEV (reference sequence). The CDR3 covers 14 residues. The CDR3 sequence: CASSSGGWNSPLHF. CDR3 bases: TGTGCCAGCAGCTCAGGGGGCTGGAATTCACCCCTCCACTTT.

There are a few counts of this clone. J is TRBJ1-2 and V is TRBV5-4, with 7 bases identical to TRBD1. The germline CDR1 and CDR2 sequences are SGHNT and YYREEE (reference sequence). The CDR3 spans 13 residues. V shed 1 base and J 9 bases; nucleotides not matched to a gene: 6. Written as DNA, the CDR3 is TGTGCCAGCAGCTTGACAGGGGTTGGGAGCTACACCTTC. It translates to CASSLTGVGSYTF.

J is TRBJ2-7 and V is TRBV6-2 or TRBV6-3; no clear D. Trimming stripped 0 bases from V and 5 bases from J, with 17 bases between. Germline assignment: CDR1 MNHEY and CDR2 SVGEGT. The CDR3 totals 16 residues. The DNA for the CDR3 is TGTGCCAGCAGTTACTCCCCCCGAGCAATTCTGCACGAGCAGTACTTC. This gives the protein CASSYSPRAILHEQYF.

The chain joins TRBV6-5 to TRBJ2-2; 7 nucleotides match TRBD2. The trim removed 2 bases at V and 3 bases at J, leaving 0 bases unmatched. Germline CDR1 is MNHEY and CDR2 is SVGAGI. CDR3 length: 14 residues. The CDR3 nucleotides read TGTGCCAGCAGTTACGGGGGGGACACCGGGGAGCTGTTTTTT. Amino acids: CASSYGGDTGELFF.

The V call is TRBV3-1 (or the pseudogene TRBV3-2), the J call TRBJ1-2; 7 bases fit TRBD1. This CDR3 is 14 amino acids long. CDR1 is LGHDT, CDR2 YNNKEL, per germline (reference sequence). V was clipped by 1 base and J by 7 bases; unmatched bases: 6. CDR3 DNA sequence: TGTGCCAGCAGCCAAGGAAGGGGGCGAGCTGGCTACACCTTC. This translates into CASSQGRGRAGYTF.

On this clone: A junction end diverges from the germline sequence, so it may reflect a read error. The V call is TRBV6-5, the J call TRBJ2-3, with D maybe TRBD1 (6 bases). This CDR3 is 14 amino acids long. CDR1 and CDR2 from the germline V gene are MNHEY and SVGAGI. CDR3 residues: CASSRSTGRTWSNF. The CDR3 DNA reads TGTGCCAGCAGCCGTTCTACAGGGCGGACCTGGTCGAATTTT.

This chain links TRBV27 with TRBJ1-2; weak D call: TRBD1 (6 bases). This CDR3 is built from 14 residues. V shed 9 bases and J shed 1 base, with 15 bases lying between them. Per germline, CDR1 MNHEY and CDR2 SMNVEV (reference sequence). The DNA of the CDR3 is TGTGCCAGTGGCCGCCCGGGACATAACTATGGCTACACCTTC. Encoded protein: CASGRPGHNYGYTF.